These 27 T cell receptor beta chains were sequenced from one sample in a study of yellow fever vaccine responses in identical twins. TCRdb passed the RT-PCR reads through MiXCR, listing each CDR3 protein once. The sample has more than 3,000 distinct CDR3 sequences; around 90% are singletons. Sequencing used T cells from blood (PBMCs), unsorted or a sorted subset (not recorded which), obtained before or after yellow fever vaccination (not recorded which). These TCRs come from a woman in her late teens or twenties who received the yellow fever vaccine.

V and J are TRBV7-3 and TRBJ2-6, with 7 bases lining up with TRBD1. Germline CDR1 reads SGHTA; CDR2 reads FQGTGA. CDR3 length equals 17 residues. V was pared by 5 bases and J by 0 bases, with 7 bases of the junction left unmatched. The CDR3 nucleotides are TGTGCCAGCAGCCCAGCGACAGGGCTCTCTGGGGCCAACGTCCTGACTTTC. This codes for CASSPATGLSGANVLTF.

This chain uses TRBV5-6 with TRBJ2-2, with D hard to call. The CDR3 is 14 amino acids. CDR1 SGHDT and CDR2 YYEEEE come from the germline V gene. V was clipped by 0 bases and J by 4 bases, with 7 bases between them. The CDR3 nucleotides read TGTGCCAGCAGCTTGGTCTGGGCCACCGGGGAGCTGTTTTTT. This codes for CASSLVWATGELFF.

V is TRBV3-1 and J is TRBJ2-1, with TRBD2 identical over 9 bases. The germline V gene has CDR1 LGHDT and CDR2 YNNKEL (reference sequence). V trimming: 3 bases; J trimming: 12 bases; junction bases outside the gene matches: 9. The CDR3 totals 14 residues. The CDR3 sequence is CASSQAGGGAGQFF. As DNA, the CDR3 is TGTGCCAGCAGCCAGGCTGGCGGGGGGGCCGGGCAGTTCTTC.

The rearrangement joins TRBV9 to TRBJ2-5, with D unclear. The germline V gene has CDR1 SGDLS and CDR2 YYNGEE. The CDR3 contains 15 residues. Trimming took off 0 bases at V and 2 bases at J, with 11 bases between the two ends. The CDR3 loop reads CASSVATQYQETQYF. CDR3 nucleotides: TGTGCCAGCAGCGTAGCTACACAGTATCAAGAGACCCAGTACTTC.

The chain joins TRBV11-1 to TRBJ2-3; D ambiguous. Germline CDR1 is SGHAT and CDR2 is FQDESV (reference sequence). There are 15 residues in the CDR3. V was trimmed by 2 bases and J by 0 bases, leaving 9 bases between them. CDR3 DNA: TGTGCCAGCAGCTTATGGTCTCGGAGCACAGATACGCAGTATTTT. Amino acids: CASSLWSRSTDTQYF.

The chain has TRBV7-9 and TRBJ2-1; tentative D call: TRBD2 (7 bases). The CDR3 runs to 15 residues. Germline V gene data show CDR1 as SEHNR and CDR2 as FQNEAQ (reference sequence). V gave up 3 bases and J gave up 9 bases, with 18 bases separating them. CDR3 loop: CASSFGGRPAVEQFF. The CDR3 DNA reads as TGTGCCAGCAGCTTCGGGGGGCGACCTGCCGTTGAGCAGTTCTTC.

A word on this clonotype: Its ends do not fully match the called genes, so a read error is possible. The rearrangement links TRBV12-3 or TRBV12-4 to TRBJ2-7; no definite D call. The CDR3 contains 12 residues. In nucleotides, the CDR3 is TGTGCCAGCAGTCTAGGTTCCTTCGAGCAGTACTTC. Its translation is CASSLGSFEQYF.

V usage is TRBV5-1 and J usage is TRBJ2-7, with D tentatively TRBD1 or TRBD2 (5 bases each). CDR3 length: 15 residues. Trimming removed 6 bases at V and 2 bases at J, with 18 bases between. Germline V gives CDR1 SGHRS, CDR2 YFSETQ. The CDR3 DNA reads as TGCGCCAGCAACGCTGGGGACCCGGGACCCTACGAGCAGTACTTC. It yields the protein CASNAGDPGPYEQYF.

The rearrangement joins TRBV7-1 to TRBJ2-1; 11 bases align to TRBD2. TRBV7-1 carries the ORF label, with uncertain function. The J segment lost 9 bases and the V segment lost 3 bases, leaving 4 bases of the junction unmatched. CDR3 length equals 14 residues. Written as DNA, the CDR3 is TGTGCCAGCAGCTCCTTAGCGGGAGGGGTTGAGCAGTTCTTC. The encoded protein is CASSSLAGGVEQFF.

The chain is built from TRBV29-1 and TRBJ1-2; D remains ambiguous. CDR3 length: 11 amino acids. Deletions cut 3 bases from V and 2 bases from J, with 4 bases between. Germline V gene data show CDR1 as SQVTM and CDR2 as ANQGSEA. The CDR3 coding sequence is TGCAGCGTTGAGGGGAACTATGGCTACACCTTC. Amino acid sequence: CSVEGNYGYTF.

The gene calls are TRBV11-2 and TRBJ2-7, with 14 bases matching TRBD2. Per the germline V gene, CDR1 is SGHAT and CDR2 is FQNNGV. With V trimmed by 5 bases and J by 3 bases, 6 bases remained unmatched. The CDR3 loop spans 16 amino acids. The DNA for the CDR3 is TGTGCCAGCAGCCGTACCGGGACTAGCGGGAGCTACGAGCAGTACTTC. It yields the protein CASSRTGTSGSYEQYF.

The chain joins TRBV29-1 to TRBJ2-5; unclear D gene. This CDR3 has 12 residues. Trimming took off 6 bases at V and 5 bases at J, with 13 bases between the two ends. The germline V gene has CDR1 SQVTM and CDR2 ANQGSEA. The DNA for the CDR3 is TGCAGCGTATCTGGGTCCTCGGAGACCCAGTACTTC. This sequence encodes CSVSGSSETQYF.

This CDR3 reads CASSFWTGGTNQPQHF. CDR3 bases: TGTGCCAGCAGTTTCTGGACAGGGGGCACCAATCAGCCCCAGCATTTT. V gene TRBV27 combines with J gene TRBJ1-5; 11 nucleotides line up with TRBD1. The trim removed 3 bases at V and 3 bases at J, leaving 4 bases unmatched. Germline CDR1 is MNHEY and CDR2 is SMNVEV (reference sequence). The CDR3 is 16 residues long.

This clonotype was seen a few times. The chain uses TRBV10-3 and TRBJ1-1, with D unresolved. The CDR3 runs to 15 residues. Per germline, CDR1 ENHRY and CDR2 SYGVKD. The ends were cut back, 4 bases at V and 5 bases at J, with 17 bases in the middle. CDR3 coding DNA: TGTGCCATCAGTGGGAGCGTGAACACGGGGACTGAAGCTTTCTTT. This sequence encodes CAISGSVNTGTEAFF.

The V gene is TRBV12-3 or TRBV12-4, the J gene TRBJ1-6; D not certain. The CDR3 runs to 13 residues. V dropped 8 bases and J dropped 0 bases, with 5 bases sitting between them. CDR3 in DNA: TGTGCCAGCGCCACCTCCTATAATTCACCCCTCCACTTT. Encoded protein: CASATSYNSPLHF.

The V call is TRBV12-3 or TRBV12-4, the J call TRBJ2-1; perhaps TRBD1 as D (7 bases). The CDR3 is 16 amino acids. With 3 bases removed from V and 0 bases from J, the gap between germline ends came to 12 bases. The CDR3 sequence: CASSFGRQGSYNEQFF. CDR3 sequence (DNA): TGTGCCAGCAGTTTCGGGAGACAGGGCTCCTACAATGAGCAGTTCTTC.

The rearrangement links TRBV7-9 to TRBJ2-2, with TRBD1 as a possible D gene (6 bases). Trimming took off 4 bases at V and 1 base at J, with 10 bases between the two ends. The V gene's germline CDR1 is SEHNR and CDR2 FQNEAQ (reference sequence). This CDR3 spans 15 amino acids. The CDR3 DNA reads as TGTGCCAGCAGCTCCTGGACAGAGAACACCGGGGAGCTGTTTTTT. Translating it yields CASSSWTENTGELFF.

V usage is TRBV30 and J usage is TRBJ2-7; D might be TRBD1 (6 bases). Germline V gene sequence: CDR1 GTSNPN, CDR2 SVGIG (reference sequence). The CDR3 runs 11 residues. V lost 8 bases, J lost 3 bases, and 11 bases lay in between. The CDR3 loop reads CAGTQGYEQYF. In DNA form, the CDR3 reads TGTGCCGGAACACAGGGCTACGAGCAGTACTTC.

This chain uses TRBV27 with TRBJ1-6, with D possibly TRBD1 on 6 matching bases. Per germline, CDR1 MNHEY and CDR2 SMNVEV (reference sequence). This CDR3 is 15 amino acids long. V lost 6 bases, J lost 10 bases, and 19 bases lay in between. The CDR3, as DNA: TGTGCCAGCAGCAAGACCTGGGCAGGGGAGTCACCCCTCCACTTT. It codes for CASSKTWAGESPLHF.

This chain links TRBV7-2 with TRBJ2-1; a weak D match, TRBD1 (5 bases). V was trimmed by 0 bases and J by 4 bases, leaving 7 bases between them. The CDR3 sequence is 14 residues long. Germline V gene sequence: CDR1 SGHTA, CDR2 FQGNSA. CDR3 residues: CASSLARGYNEQFF. For the CDR3, the DNA is TGTGCCAGCAGCTTAGCAAGGGGTTACAATGAGCAGTTCTTC.

CDR3 protein: CASSFPSGSGKKKLFF. The CDR3 DNA sequence: TGTGCCAGCAGCTTTCCCTCCGGGTCAGGGAAAAAAAAACTGTTTTTT. The chain joins TRBV11-3 to TRBJ1-4; D might be TRBD1 (5 bases). The CDR3 contains 16 residues. V lost 3 bases and J 9 bases, leaving 20 bases between the germline ends. Germline V CDR1 and CDR2: SGHNT, YENEEA.

This rearrangement joins TRBV2 to TRBJ2-3, with D tentatively TRBD2 (6 bases). The germline gives CDR1 SNHLY, CDR2 FYNNEI. There are 15 residues in the CDR3. The ends were cut back, 6 bases at V and 2 bases at J, with 15 bases in the middle. DNA of the CDR3: TGTGCCAGCAGACAGGAGGGCCAACCCACAGATACGCAGTATTTT. This translates into CASRQEGQPTDTQYF. Filled out from reference TRBV2 and TRBJ2-3, the complete variable domain reads EPEVTQTPSHQVTQMGQEVILRCVPISNHLYFYWYRQILGQKVEFLVSFYNNEISEKSEIFDDQFSVERPDGSNFTLKIRSTKLEDSAMYFCASRQEGQPTDTQYFGPGTRLTVL.

The chain is built from TRBV11-2 and TRBJ1-1; D call uncertain. V was pared by 5 bases and J by 1 base, with 14 bases between. Per the germline V gene, CDR1 is SGHAT and CDR2 is FQNNGV. The CDR3 runs to 15 residues. This chain's CDR3 is CASSPSAGPNTEAFF. For the CDR3, the DNA is TGTGCCAGCAGCCCCTCGGCAGGACCGAACACTGAAGCTTTCTTT.

This chain connects TRBV6-5 to TRBJ2-1; TRBD2 matches 12 bases. Germline CDR1 reads MNHEY; CDR2 reads SVGAGI. This CDR3 contains 15 residues. After removal of 0 bases from V and 8 bases from J, the junction contained 2 bases not matched to a gene. DNA of the CDR3: TGTGCCAGCAGTTACTCCCCTAGCGGGGGGGATGAGCAGTTCTTC. The encoded protein is CASSYSPSGGDEQFF.

V gene TRBV12-3 or TRBV12-4 combines with J gene TRBJ2-1; D remains ambiguous. Trimming removed 2 bases at V and 5 bases at J, with 10 bases between. The CDR3 contains 14 residues. The CDR3 bases are TGTGCCAGCAGTTTAAGGCTCAAGCACAATGAGCAGTTCTTC. It translates to CASSLRLKHNEQFF.

This chain links TRBV23-1 with TRBJ1-5; no clear D. TRBV23-1 falls under the ORF class, with uncertain function. The CDR3 has 10 residues. Trimming stripped 11 bases from V and 6 bases from J, with 8 bases between. The CDR3: CAPVSQPQHF. Here the CDR3 DNA reads TGCGCCCCGGTGTCTCAGCCCCAGCATTTT.

CDR3 sequence (DNA): TGCAGTGCACGGGCGGGAGGAGAGACCCAGTACTTC. Translated: CSARAGGETQYF. The gene calls are TRBV20-1 and TRBJ2-5; 8 bases align to TRBD2. CDR3 length: 12 residues. The V segment lost 6 bases and the J segment 4 bases; nucleotides outside the gene matches: 4. Germline assignment: CDR1 DFQATT and CDR2 SNEGSKA (reference sequence).